What follows are 19 T cell receptor beta chains derived from one specimen sequenced in a study of T cell repertoires in cytomegalovirus infection. A single record per CDR3 protein comes from TCRdb applying MiXCR to the reads. The profile shows nearly 650,000 distinct CDR3 sequences, approximately 25% of them singletons. Sequenced material: CD8+ T cells from PBMCs. Every receptor here comes from a human donor in good health (CMV status not recorded). Some clones in this sample may be carry-over from other donors' samples.

This clonotype has at least ten counts. The CDR3 coding sequence is TGCGCCAGCAGCCAAGAGCTAGCGGGGGGCCCCGGGGAGCTGTTTTTT. It translates to CASSQELAGGPGELFF. V is TRBV4-3 and J is TRBJ2-2, with 11 nucleotides matching TRBD2. In germline, CDR1 is LGHNA, CDR2 YSLEER. The ends lost 0 bases at V and 6 bases at J; junction bases unmatched: 3. The CDR3 loop spans 16 amino acids.

This clonotype was counted many times. The J gene is TRBJ2-5, the V gene TRBV27; D tentatively fits TRBD1 or TRBD2 (5 bases each). The CDR3 length is 13 residues. V was pared by 5 bases and J by 3 bases, with 10 bases between. Germline V gene sequence: CDR1 MNHEY, CDR2 SMNVEV (reference sequence). CDR3 nucleotide sequence: TGTGCCAGCAGTGGGGGAATGGAAGAGACCCAGTACTTC. Translating it yields CASSGGMEETQYF.

In its sample, this clonotype was seen a few times. The chain employs TRBV29-1 and TRBJ2-1, with TRBD2 matching over 12 bases. V shed 6 bases and J 1 base; nucleotides not matched to a gene: 4. The germline V gene has CDR1 SQVTM and CDR2 ANQGSEA. The length of the CDR3 is 15 residues. The DNA of the CDR3 is TGCAGCGTCGCCGGGACTAGCGGGTCCTACAATGAGCAGTTCTTC. The encoded protein is CSVAGTSGSYNEQFF.

The sample holds a few counts of this clonotype. CDR3 residues: CASTMDTQYF. The CDR3 region has the DNA TGTGCCAGCACCATGGATACGCAGTATTTT. The gene calls are TRBV7-3 and TRBJ2-3; no reliable D call. The germline gives CDR1 SGHTA, CDR2 FQGTGA. V gave up 7 bases and J gave up 6 bases, with 5 bases separating them. The CDR3 is 10 residues long.

The sample holds a few counts of this clonotype. The chain is built from TRBV7-9 and TRBJ2-1; 8 bases agree with TRBD2. V shed 3 bases and J 13 bases; nucleotides not matched to a gene: 5. This CDR3 spans 12 amino acids. Germline-derived CDR1 and CDR2 are SEHNR and FQNEAQ (reference sequence). The CDR3 bases are TGTGCCAGCAGCTTTGGGACTAGTTTTCAGTTCTTC. Amino acid sequence: CASSFGTSFQFF.

This clonotype was counted a few times. The chain couples TRBV7-9 to TRBJ2-3; maybe TRBD2 (6 bases). The CDR3 extends over 16 amino acids. Germline lookup yields CDR1 SEHNR and CDR2 FQNEAQ (reference sequence). Trimming removed 3 bases at V and 4 bases at J, with 17 bases between. The DNA for the CDR3 is TGTGCCAGCAGCTTCCCCTTAGCGGAGCTGGCAGATACGCAGTATTTT. It yields the protein CASSFPLAELADTQYF.

This rearrangement joins TRBV28 to TRBJ2-1; possible D gene TRBD2, 6 bases. Germline V lookup: CDR1 MDHEN, CDR2 SYDVKM. This CDR3 has 15 residues. Trimming removed 5 bases at V and 6 bases at J, with 17 bases between. CDR3 sequence reads: CASSPLGEVVNEQFF. As DNA, the CDR3 is TGTGCCAGCAGTCCCTTGGGGGAGGTCGTCAATGAGCAGTTCTTC. Full variable domain (rest looked up from reference TRBV28 and TRBJ2-1): DVKVTQSSRYLVKRTGEKVFLECVQDMDHENMFWYRQDPGLGLRLIYFSYDVKMKEKGDIPEGYSVSREKKERFSLILESASTNQTSMYLCASSPLGEVVNEQFFGPGTRLTVL.

This clonotype was seen at least ten times. The rearrangement links TRBV12-3 or TRBV12-4 to TRBJ2-3; 7 bases are shared with TRBD2. V shed 4 bases and J 0 bases; nucleotides not matched to a gene: 4. The CDR3 has 15 residues. CDR3 loop: CASSWGGTSTDTQYF. The CDR3 nucleotides read TGTGCCAGCAGTTGGGGAGGGACTAGCACAGATACGCAGTATTTT.

V is TRBV4-1 and J is TRBJ2-1, with D unclear. V was clipped by 4 bases and J by 7 bases, with 14 bases between them. The germline CDR1 and CDR2 sequences are MGHRA and YSYEKL. This CDR3 is 14 amino acids long. CDR3 amino acids: CASSPDSRPNEQFF. For the CDR3, the DNA is TGCGCCAGCAGCCCAGACTCCAGGCCAAATGAGCAGTTCTTC.

The chain links TRBV7-2 to TRBJ2-7; perhaps TRBD1 as D (6 bases). With 1 base removed from V and 8 bases from J, the gap between germline ends came to 21 bases. Germline CDR1 is SGHTA and CDR2 is FQGNSA. This CDR3 comprises 16 residues. DNA for the CDR3: TGTGCCAGCAGCTTAGAATTGGACTTAGGGGGAATCAAGCAGTACTTC. This gives the protein CASSLELDLGGIKQYF.

This rearrangement joins TRBV28 to TRBJ2-5; TRBD1 matches at 9 bases. This CDR3 has 13 residues. V was clipped by 8 bases and J by 6 bases; unmatched bases: 7. Germline loops: CDR1 MDHEN, CDR2 SYDVKM. CDR3 protein: CASGTGIVQTQYF. The CDR3 DNA reads as TGTGCCAGCGGGACAGGGATTGTGCAGACCCAGTACTTC.

This sequence joins TRBV10-3 and TRBJ2-6, with TRBD1 identical over 10 bases. V lost 8 bases, J lost 4 bases, and 8 bases stayed unmatched. CDR1 ENHRY and CDR2 SYGVKD come from the germline V gene. This CDR3 region has 16 residues. Written as DNA, the CDR3 is TGTGCCATCTTGCGACAGGGGGCGGAAGGGGCCAACGTCCTGACTTTC. Protein: CAILRQGAEGANVLTF.

This clonotype was seen a handful of times. The rearrangement links TRBV6-2 or TRBV6-3 to TRBJ2-6; D remains unclear. The V and J ends lost 6 bases and 0 bases respectively, with 18 bases between them. The CDR3 totals 18 residues. The germline V gene encodes CDR1 MNHEY and CDR2 SVGEGT. In DNA form, the CDR3 reads TGTGCCAGCAGCATCATAGGGCAGACTCTCTCTGGGGCCAACGTCCTGACTTTC. Translated, it gives CASSIIGQTLSGANVLTF.

The chain recombines TRBV20-1 with TRBJ2-1; 7 nucleotides line up with TRBD2. The CDR3 consists of 15 residues. V was pared by 5 bases and J by 0 bases, with 7 bases of the junction left unmatched. Per germline, CDR1 DFQATT and CDR2 SNEGSKA (reference sequence). The CDR3 here is CSAGGGDFSYNEQFF. The CDR3 DNA reads TGCAGTGCTGGGGGGGGTGATTTCTCCTACAATGAGCAGTTCTTC.

The genes are TRBV20-1 and TRBJ2-2, with D hard to call. CDR1 and CDR2 (germline): DFQATT, SNEGSKA (reference sequence). This CDR3 is 11 amino acids long. Trimming removed 3 bases at V and 6 bases at J, with 5 bases between. CDR3 protein: CSASYAGELFF. The DNA of the CDR3 is TGCAGTGCTAGTTACGCCGGGGAGCTGTTTTTT.

The chain links TRBV10-3 to TRBJ2-1, with TRBD2 matching over 10 bases. This CDR3 has 16 amino acids. The germline V gene encodes CDR1 ENHRY and CDR2 SYGVKD. The junction had 12 bases not matched to a gene; V was cut back by 6 bases and J by 7 bases. The CDR3 spells CAISPSGGASYNEQFF. CDR3 bases: TGTGCCATCAGCCCCAGCGGGGGGGCCTCTTATAATGAGCAGTTCTTC.

This clonotype was picked up many times. The chain carries TRBV7-2 and TRBJ2-1, with D perhaps TRBD2 (5 bases). Germline values: CDR1 SGHTA, CDR2 FQGNSA. The CDR3 contains 18 residues. Trimming pared 0 bases from V and 4 bases from J, leaving 19 bases between. As DNA, the CDR3 is TGTGCCAGCAGCTTAGCGCAGGTTTGGGGAGTATCGTACAATGAGCAGTTCTTC. It encodes CASSLAQVWGVSYNEQFF.

This clonotype was detected ten times or more. This chain connects TRBV6-1 to TRBJ2-7, with TRBD1 identical over 8 bases. The CDR3 loop spans 15 amino acids. Germline V gene sequence: CDR1 MNHNS, CDR2 SASEGT. V shed 5 bases, J shed 5 bases, and the junction held 11 bases outside the gene matches. The CDR3 spells CASSPWTGRTDEQYF. The CDR3 bases are TGTGCCAGCAGTCCCTGGACAGGGAGGACAGACGAGCAGTACTTC.

The chain is built from TRBV6-6 and TRBJ2-5, with 12 bases lining up with TRBD2. Germline V gene lookup returns CDR1 MNHNY and CDR2 SVGAGI (reference sequence). This CDR3 has 16 residues. V lost 5 bases, J lost 5 bases, and 9 bases stayed unmatched. CDR3 DNA: TGTGCCAGCAGTCCCACCTCTAGCGGGGGGGGCGAGACCCAGTACTTC. Translation: CASSPTSSGGGETQYF.